The clone carrying this T cell receptor (beta chain) counts as large. Its matching antigen is unknown. This record comes from a study of metastatic and nonmetastatic thyroid tumors. Overall study context: From malignant and benign thyroid patients, repertoires in blood and in tumor or nodule tissue were compared.

Until they underwent thyroid surgery, no patient had received any treatment. CDR1 is SGHTA, CDR2 FQGNSA, per germline. The CDR3 totals 14 residues. V lost 4 bases and J lost 8, with 14 bases in between. With MiXCR, TCRdb reprocessed the PCR reads. The sample contains 8,000 to 10,000 clones, approximately 22% of which appear only once. Overall study findings and caveats: As reported, TCR beta diversity in blood and tumor was significantly higher in malignant thyroid tumors than in benign nodules.

Input material: adjacent normal tissue. This clonotype was obtained from a female donor with papillary thyroid cancer or a benign thyroid nodule (not recorded which). Some clones in this sample may be carry-over from other donors' samples. The rearrangement joins TRBV7-2 to TRBJ2-2; D uncertain. The CDR3 reads CASSSKLGGGELFF. CDR3 nucleotide sequence: TGTGCCAGCAGCTCAAAACTTGGTGGGGGGGAGCTGTTTTTT.